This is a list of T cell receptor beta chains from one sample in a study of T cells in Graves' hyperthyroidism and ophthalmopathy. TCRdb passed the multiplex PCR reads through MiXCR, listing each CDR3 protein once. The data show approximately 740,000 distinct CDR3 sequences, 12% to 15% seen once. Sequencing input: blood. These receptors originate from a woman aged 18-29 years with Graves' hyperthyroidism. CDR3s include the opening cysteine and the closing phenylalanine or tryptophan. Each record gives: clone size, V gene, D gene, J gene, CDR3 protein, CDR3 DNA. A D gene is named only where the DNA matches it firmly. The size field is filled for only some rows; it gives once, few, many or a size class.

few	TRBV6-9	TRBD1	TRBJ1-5	CASSWGQAGDQPQHF	TGTGCCAGCAGTTGGGGACAGGCTGGTGACCAGCCCCAGCATTTT
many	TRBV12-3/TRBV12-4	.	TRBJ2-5	CASRDFYRDPETQYF	TGTGCCAGCAGAGACTTCTACCGAGACCCGGAGACCCAGTACTTC
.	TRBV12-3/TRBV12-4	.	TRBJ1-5	CASSWGRALGNQPQHF	TGTGCCAGCAGTTGGGGCAGGGCGTTGGGCAATCAGCCCCAGCATTTT
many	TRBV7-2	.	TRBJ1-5	CASSNRHLQPQHF	TGTGCCAGCAGCAACCGTCATCTTCAGCCCCAGCATTTT
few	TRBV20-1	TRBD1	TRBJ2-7	CSAQTGVSYEQYF	TGCAGTGCCCAGACAGGGGTCTCCTACGAGCAGTACTTC
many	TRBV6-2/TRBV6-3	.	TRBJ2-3	CASRLTGSGVDTQYF	TGTGCCAGCAGACTAACAGGATCGGGGGTAGATACGCAGTATTTT
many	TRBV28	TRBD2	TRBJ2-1	CASSSPGLAGGDEQFF	TGTGCCAGCAGTTCCCCGGGACTAGCGGGAGGCGATGAGCAGTTCTTC
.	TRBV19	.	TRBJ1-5	CASSIGGQPNQPQHF	TGTGCCAGTAGTATAGGTGGGCAGCCCAATCAGCCCCAGCATTTT
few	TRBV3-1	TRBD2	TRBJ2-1	CASSSATSGRSDNEQFF	TGTGCCAGCAGCTCTGCGACTAGCGGGAGGTCGGACAATGAGCAGTTCTTC
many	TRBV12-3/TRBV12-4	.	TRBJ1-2	CASSGPVYGYTF	TGTGCCAGCAGTGGCCCTGTCTATGGCTACACCTTC
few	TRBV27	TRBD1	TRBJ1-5	CASSSGFSGTGVQPQHF	TGTGCCAGCAGTTCCGGGTTCTCAGGGACAGGGGTTCAGCCCCAGCATTTT
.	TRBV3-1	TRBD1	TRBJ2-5	CASSRGLGTGREETQYF	TGTGCCAGCAGCCGCGGACTCGGGACAGGGCGGGAAGAGACCCAGTACTTC
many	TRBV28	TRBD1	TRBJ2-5	CASSLTGRETQYF	TGTGCCAGCAGTCTGACAGGGAGAGAGACCCAGTACTTC
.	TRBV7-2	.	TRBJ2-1	CASSSSRGRNEQFF	TGTGCCAGCAGCTCATCTAGGGGCCGGAATGAGCAGTTCTTC
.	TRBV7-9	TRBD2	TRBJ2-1	CASSPLAGGTYNEQFF	TGTGCCAGCAGTCCTCTAGCGGGAGGGACCTACAACGAGCAGTTCTTC